This paragraph reports one TCR beta chain. What it recognizes is unknown. Just one base apart from a much larger clone, this may be a read error. The conserved closing phenylalanine or tryptophan is absent in this CDR3, likely reflecting a read error. Listed TCR primers and previously described methods were used for bulk TCR libraries. One entry per CDR3 protein, called by TCRdb with MiXCR from the PCR reads. The table includes about 510,000 distinct CDR3 sequences, about 26% detected once. This entry comes from a study of molecular identifiers for immune sequencing clone quantification. Overall study context: Naive CD8 cell RNA, from 20,000 or 100,000 cells, was split five ways in replicates, with four sequenced.

Study results and limitations: Among 920,000 or so naive cells, as was reported, spiked Jurkat TCR RNA from one cell was detectable.

Each library that profiled naive CD8 cells came from around 20,000 to 990,000 sorted cells with 10%, 30% or 50% RNA. V gave up 1 base and J gave up 4 bases, with 17 bases separating them. This CDR3 has 17 residues. Germline CDR1 reads SGHVS; CDR2 reads FQNEAQ. The J gene is TRBJ1-5, the V gene TRBV7-8; TRBD1 might be the D (6 bases). Sequenced material: naive CD8+ T cells from blood, with Jurkat cell RNA spiked in. The sample's subset: FACS-sorted CD8+CD4-CCR7+CD45RA+ naive T cells. This TCR came from a human donor in good health. Some libraries in this study had Jurkat cell RNA spiked in. CDR3 sequence: CASSLETLTGSNQPQHL. CDR3 coding DNA: TGTGCCAGCAGCTTAGAAACTTTGACAGGTTCTAATCAGCCCCAGCATCTT.